Listed below are T cell receptor beta chains from one sample, sequenced in a study of blood T cell repertoires in COVID-19. This table comes from immunoSEQ multiplex PCR, and its TCRdb copy is limited to in-frame clones, with some not included. The data show about 360,000 clones, approximately 87% seen once. Sample: PBMCs or T cells enriched from blood (not recorded which). These receptors all come from a man in his forties or fifties in a cohort exposed to, infected with or recovered from COVID-19 (not recorded which). Each CDR3 is given with its conserved first and last residue. The D gene is left open where the match is weak. A clone size is listed for some rows: how often the clone was seen (once, few, many), or a class if it is expanded.

v_gene: TRBV6-2/TRBV6-3; abundance: NA; d_gene: TRBD1; j_gene: TRBJ1-5; CDR3nt: TGTGCCAGCAGTTACTCAGACAGGGGGCGTCAGCCCCAGCATTTT; CDR3aa: CASSYSDRGRQPQHF
v_gene: TRBV19; abundance: NA; d_gene: TRBD2; j_gene: TRBJ2-7; CDR3nt: TGTGCCAGTAGTCGGATAACTAGCGGGAACTACGAGCAGTACTTC; CDR3aa: CASSRITSGNYEQYF
v_gene: TRBV7-6; abundance: once; d_gene: TRBD2; j_gene: TRBJ2-3; CDR3nt: TGTGCCAGCAGCTCGACCTTTTTAGCGGGAGGGTCCACAGATACGCAGTATTTT; CDR3aa: CASSSTFLAGGSTDTQYF
v_gene: TRBV28; abundance: NA; d_gene: NA; j_gene: TRBJ2-1; CDR3nt: TGTGCCAGCAGTCCCCAGGCTCGCCCGTACAATGAGCAGTTCTTC; CDR3aa: CASSPQARPYNEQFF
v_gene: TRBV5-1; abundance: NA; d_gene: TRBD1; j_gene: TRBJ2-7; CDR3nt: TGCGCCAGCAGCTCCGGGACAGGGGGACCCTACGAGCAGTACTTC; CDR3aa: CASSSGTGGPYEQYF
v_gene: TRBV7-2; abundance: once; d_gene: TRBD2; j_gene: TRBJ2-7; CDR3nt: TGTGCCAGCAGCTTTTTAGCGGGGCCCTACGAGCAGTACTTC; CDR3aa: CASSFLAGPYEQYF
v_gene: TRBV5-4; abundance: NA; d_gene: TRBD2; j_gene: TRBJ2-1; CDR3nt: TGTGCCAGCAGCTCCCTGACTAGCGGGAGTTCAAATGAGCAGTTCTTC; CDR3aa: CASSSLTSGSSNEQFF
v_gene: TRBV20-1; abundance: NA; d_gene: NA; j_gene: TRBJ2-5; CDR3nt: TGCAGTGCTAGGGCTCAAGAGACCCAGTACTTC; CDR3aa: CSARAQETQYF
v_gene: TRBV27; abundance: NA; d_gene: NA; j_gene: TRBJ2-1; CDR3nt: TGTGCCAGCAGTCTAGGGGGAAACAGGGCCACCTACAATGAGCAGTTCTTC; CDR3aa: CASSLGGNRATYNEQFF
v_gene: TRBV6-5; abundance: NA; d_gene: NA; j_gene: TRBJ1-4; CDR3nt: TGTGCCAGCAGGGGGGGGGATGAAAAACTGTTTTTT; CDR3aa: CASRGGDEKLFF
v_gene: TRBV5-1; abundance: NA; d_gene: TRBD2; j_gene: TRBJ2-2; CDR3nt: TGCGCCAGCAGCTTGGGACTAGCGGGACACACCGGGGAGCTGTTTTTT; CDR3aa: CASSLGLAGHTGELFF
v_gene: TRBV5-1; abundance: NA; d_gene: TRBD1; j_gene: TRBJ2-5; CDR3nt: TGCGCCAGCAGCTTGGGAACAGGGGGAAGAGAGACCCAGTACTTC; CDR3aa: CASSLGTGGRETQYF
v_gene: TRBV5-4; abundance: once; d_gene: TRBD1; j_gene: TRBJ2-5; CDR3nt: TGTGCCAGCAGCTCGGACAGGGACTTGGAGACCCAGTACTTC; CDR3aa: CASSSDRDLETQYF
v_gene: TRBV19; abundance: few; d_gene: TRBD1; j_gene: TRBJ1-5; CDR3nt: TGTGCCAGTAGACAGTTGGGGACAGGGGAAATTCAGCCCCAGCATTTT; CDR3aa: CASRQLGTGEIQPQHF
v_gene: TRBV29-1; abundance: NA; d_gene: TRBD2; j_gene: TRBJ2-1; CDR3nt: TGCAGCGTTGTTGGGGCTAGCGGGAGATCTGAGCAGTTCTTC; CDR3aa: CSVVGASGRSEQFF
v_gene: TRBV3-1/TRBV3-2; abundance: NA; d_gene: TRBD2; j_gene: TRBJ2-1; CDR3nt: TGTGCCAGCAGCCAATCACTAGCGGGAGGAAATGAGCAGTTCTTC; CDR3aa: CASSQSLAGGNEQFF
v_gene: TRBV3-1/TRBV3-2; abundance: NA; d_gene: TRBD2; j_gene: TRBJ2-1; CDR3nt: TGTGCCAGCCACAGCGGGAGTTCCTACAATGAGCAGTTCTTC; CDR3aa: CASHSGSSYNEQFF
v_gene: TRBV5-1; abundance: NA; d_gene: NA; j_gene: TRBJ2-1; CDR3nt: TGCGCCAGCAGCTCGGGACACTCGAGCTCCTACAATGAGCAGTTCTTC; CDR3aa: CASSSGHSSSYNEQFF
v_gene: TRBV11-3; abundance: once; d_gene: TRBD2; j_gene: TRBJ2-1; CDR3nt: TGTGCCAGCAGCTTAGGGGGACTAGCGAGCAATGAGCAGTTCTTC; CDR3aa: CASSLGGLASNEQFF
v_gene: TRBV3-1/TRBV3-2; abundance: NA; d_gene: NA; j_gene: TRBJ2-1; CDR3nt: TGTGCCAGCAGCCAAGAGCGGACAGTCGGTGAGCAGTTCTTC; CDR3aa: CASSQERTVGEQFF
v_gene: TRBV5-8; abundance: NA; d_gene: TRBD1; j_gene: TRBJ2-7; CDR3nt: TGTGCCAGCAGATTTCCGGGACAGGGGGCGTTCGAGCAGTACTTC; CDR3aa: CASRFPGQGAFEQYF
v_gene: TRBV24-1; abundance: NA; d_gene: TRBD1; j_gene: TRBJ1-3; CDR3nt: TGTGCCACCAGTGATCCCGGGACAGGGGCGTCTGGAAACACCATATATTTT; CDR3aa: CATSDPGTGASGNTIYF
v_gene: TRBV28; abundance: NA; d_gene: TRBD2; j_gene: TRBJ2-2; CDR3nt: TGTGCCAGCAGGTGGACTAGCGGGAGTTCCGGGGAGCTGTTTTTT; CDR3aa: CASRWTSGSSGELFF
v_gene: TRBV30; abundance: NA; d_gene: TRBD1; j_gene: TRBJ2-7; CDR3nt: TGTGCCTGGAGTGGCCAGACAGGGGACGAGCAGTACTTC; CDR3aa: CAWSGQTGDEQYF
v_gene: TRBV28; abundance: NA; d_gene: TRBD1; j_gene: TRBJ2-7; CDR3nt: TGTGCCAGCAGAGCCGATAGACAGGGGGCCTACGAGCAGTACTTC; CDR3aa: CASRADRQGAYEQYF
v_gene: TRBV18; abundance: NA; d_gene: TRBD2; j_gene: TRBJ2-5; CDR3nt: TGTGCCAGCTCACCTGGACTAGCGGGACAAGAGACCCAGTACTTC; CDR3aa: CASSPGLAGQETQYF
v_gene: TRBV28; abundance: NA; d_gene: NA; j_gene: TRBJ2-2; CDR3nt: TGTGCCAGCGGGGTCGGAGGGTTGCATGGCGGGGAGCTGTTTTTT; CDR3aa: CASGVGGLHGGELFF
v_gene: TRBV5-4; abundance: NA; d_gene: NA; j_gene: TRBJ1-1; CDR3nt: TGTGCCAGCAGCTTGACCACAGGATATCGGACTGAAGCTTTCTTT; CDR3aa: CASSLTTGYRTEAFF
v_gene: TRBV27; abundance: NA; d_gene: TRBD2; j_gene: TRBJ2-1; CDR3nt: TGTGCCAGCAGTTTAGGACTAGCGGGAGGCGAGCAGTTCTTC; CDR3aa: CASSLGLAGGEQFF
v_gene: TRBV2; abundance: few; d_gene: TRBD1; j_gene: TRBJ2-7; CDR3nt: TGTGCCAGCAAAAGCCGGGACAGGACCTACGAGCAGTACTTC; CDR3aa: CASKSRDRTYEQYF
v_gene: TRBV25-1; abundance: NA; d_gene: TRBD1; j_gene: TRBJ2-7; CDR3nt: TGTGCCAGCAGTGGAAACCCGGGACAGGGGTCCTACGAGCAGTACTTC; CDR3aa: CASSGNPGQGSYEQYF
v_gene: TRBV7-9; abundance: NA; d_gene: TRBD1; j_gene: TRBJ1-3; CDR3nt: TGTGCCAGCAGCTTAAGACAGGGGGCGGAAAACACCATATATTTT; CDR3aa: CASSLRQGAENTIYF
v_gene: TRBV6-2/TRBV6-3; abundance: NA; d_gene: TRBD2; j_gene: TRBJ2-7; CDR3nt: TGTGCCAGCAGTCAGAAGGGAGGGCCCTTGAGCGAGCAGTACTTC; CDR3aa: CASSQKGGPLSEQYF
v_gene: TRBV10-1; abundance: NA; d_gene: TRBD1; j_gene: TRBJ1-1; CDR3nt: TGCGCCAGCAGGAACGACAGGGCCACTGAAGCTTTCTTT; CDR3aa: CASRNDRATEAFF
v_gene: TRBV5-6; abundance: NA; d_gene: NA; j_gene: TRBJ2-7; CDR3nt: TGTGCCAGCACCCGTGGCGGGGTCGAGCAGTACTTC; CDR3aa: CASTRGGVEQYF
v_gene: TRBV5-1; abundance: NA; d_gene: TRBD1; j_gene: TRBJ2-7; CDR3nt: TGCGCCAGCAGCTTGGCTACGACAGGGGCCTCCTACGAGCAGTACTTC; CDR3aa: CASSLATTGASYEQYF
v_gene: TRBV24-1; abundance: NA; d_gene: TRBD1; j_gene: TRBJ2-1; CDR3nt: TGTGCCACCAGTCCCGGGACAGGTCCGCAGTTCTTC; CDR3aa: CATSPGTGPQFF
v_gene: TRBV7-2; abundance: NA; d_gene: TRBD2; j_gene: TRBJ2-7; CDR3nt: TGTGCCAGCAGCCTTAGCGGGAGGGCCGAAAACGAGCAGTACTTC; CDR3aa: CASSLSGRAENEQYF
v_gene: TRBV6-5; abundance: NA; d_gene: NA; j_gene: TRBJ1-4; CDR3nt: TGTGCCAGCAGGGCTGGAAAACTGTTTTTT; CDR3aa: CASRAGKLFF
v_gene: TRBV29-1; abundance: NA; d_gene: NA; j_gene: TRBJ1-1; CDR3nt: TGCAGCGTTTTTGAGGTTGAAGCTTTCTTT; CDR3aa: CSVFEVEAFF
v_gene: TRBV6-5; abundance: NA; d_gene: NA; j_gene: TRBJ1-2; CDR3nt: TGTGCCAGCAGTTACTCTGCGGGGCGATATGGCTACACCTTC; CDR3aa: CASSYSAGRYGYTF
v_gene: TRBV2; abundance: few; d_gene: NA; j_gene: TRBJ2-7; CDR3nt: TGTGCCAGCAGGGTCCGGGACGAGCAGTACTTC; CDR3aa: CASRVRDEQYF
v_gene: TRBV5-1; abundance: NA; d_gene: NA; j_gene: TRBJ1-2; CDR3nt: TGCGCCAGCAGCCAGGACTCCTCCTTGAGTGGCTACACCTTC; CDR3aa: CASSQDSSLSGYTF
v_gene: TRBV20-1; abundance: NA; d_gene: TRBD2; j_gene: TRBJ2-7; CDR3nt: TGCAGTGCTAGTGAAGCGGGAGGGACCTACGAGCAGTACTTC; CDR3aa: CSASEAGGTYEQYF
v_gene: TRBV28; abundance: NA; d_gene: TRBD1; j_gene: TRBJ1-2; CDR3nt: TGTGCCAGCAGTTGGACAGGGGGCCGGTATGGCTACACCTTC; CDR3aa: CASSWTGGRYGYTF
v_gene: TRBV27; abundance: NA; d_gene: TRBD2; j_gene: TRBJ2-2; CDR3nt: TGTGCCAGCAAAACGGGAGGGAGGGGTACCGGGGAGCTGTTTTTT; CDR3aa: CASKTGGRGTGELFF
v_gene: TRBV7-9; abundance: NA; d_gene: TRBD1; j_gene: TRBJ1-2; CDR3nt: TGTGCCAGCAGCGACAGACAGGGACCCTATGGCTACACCTTC; CDR3aa: CASSDRQGPYGYTF
v_gene: TRBV3-1/TRBV3-2; abundance: NA; d_gene: TRBD1; j_gene: TRBJ2-7; CDR3nt: TGTGCCAGCAGCCGGGACAGGGGGATCGGCGAGCAGTACTTC; CDR3aa: CASSRDRGIGEQYF
v_gene: TRBV5-1; abundance: NA; d_gene: TRBD2; j_gene: TRBJ2-1; CDR3nt: TGCGCCAGCAGCTTGGAGGGGACTAGCGGAAACAATGAGCAGTTCTTC; CDR3aa: CASSLEGTSGNNEQFF
v_gene: TRBV28; abundance: NA; d_gene: TRBD1; j_gene: TRBJ1-6; CDR3nt: TGTGCCAGCAGTTCGGGACAGGGCCTGGTATTACCCCTCCACTTT; CDR3aa: CASSSGQGLVLPLHF